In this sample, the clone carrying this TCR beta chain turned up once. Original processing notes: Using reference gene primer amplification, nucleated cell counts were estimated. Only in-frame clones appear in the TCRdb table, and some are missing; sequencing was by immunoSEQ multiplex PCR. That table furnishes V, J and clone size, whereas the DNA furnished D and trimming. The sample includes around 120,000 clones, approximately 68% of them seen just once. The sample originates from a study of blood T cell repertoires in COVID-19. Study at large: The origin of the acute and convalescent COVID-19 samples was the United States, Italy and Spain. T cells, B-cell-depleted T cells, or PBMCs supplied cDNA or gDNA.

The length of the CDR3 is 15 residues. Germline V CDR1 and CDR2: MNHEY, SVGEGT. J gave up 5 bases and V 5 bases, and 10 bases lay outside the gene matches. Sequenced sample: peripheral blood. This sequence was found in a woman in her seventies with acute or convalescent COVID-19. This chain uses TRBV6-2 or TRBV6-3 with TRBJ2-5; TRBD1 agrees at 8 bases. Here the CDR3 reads CASSPAGGAGETQYF. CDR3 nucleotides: TGTGCCAGCAGTCCCGCAGGGGGCGCTGGGGAGACCCAGTACTTC.